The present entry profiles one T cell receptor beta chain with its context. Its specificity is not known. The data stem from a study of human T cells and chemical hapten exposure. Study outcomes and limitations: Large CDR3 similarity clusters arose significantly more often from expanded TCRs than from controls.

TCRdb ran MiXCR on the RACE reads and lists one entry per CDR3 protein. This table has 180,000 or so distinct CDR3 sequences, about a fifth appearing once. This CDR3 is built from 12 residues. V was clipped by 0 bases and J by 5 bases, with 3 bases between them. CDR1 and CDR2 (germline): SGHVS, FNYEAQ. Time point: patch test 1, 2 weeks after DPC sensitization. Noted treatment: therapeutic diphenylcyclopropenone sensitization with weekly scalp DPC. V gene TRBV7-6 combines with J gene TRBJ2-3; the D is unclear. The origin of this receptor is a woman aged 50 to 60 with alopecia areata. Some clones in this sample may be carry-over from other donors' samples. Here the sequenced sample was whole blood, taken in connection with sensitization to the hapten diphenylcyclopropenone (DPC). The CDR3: CASSLAQDTQYF. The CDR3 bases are TGTGCCAGCAGCTTAGCGCAAGATACGCAGTATTTT.